What follows is one TCR beta chain and its context. Authors' analysis steps: Reference gene primer amplification gave estimated nucleated cell counts. The assay was immunoSEQ multiplex PCR, and TCRdb's table has in-frame clones only and misses some. V, J and clone size are taken as reported in that table, and D and trimming were inferred from the DNA itself. The table has about 210,000 clones, about 76% seen once. Across 20 to 25 US areas, participants ranged in age from about 18 to 100 years. These data are taken from a study of blood T cell repertoires in COVID-19. The CDR3 has 15 amino acids. V lost 0 bases, J lost 7 bases, and 5 bases stayed unmatched. Germline CDR1 is MNHNY and CDR2 is SVGAGI (reference sequence).

The TCR sequence derives from a woman aged 45 to 65 with acute COVID-19. The chain links TRBV6-6 to TRBJ2-2, with TRBD1 matching 7 bases. Sequenced sample: PBMCs or T cells enriched from blood (not recorded which). CDR3 nucleotide sequence: TGTGCCAGCAGTTACTCCGACAGGGTTGGCGGGGAGCTGTTTTTT. This gives the protein CASSYSDRVGGELFF.